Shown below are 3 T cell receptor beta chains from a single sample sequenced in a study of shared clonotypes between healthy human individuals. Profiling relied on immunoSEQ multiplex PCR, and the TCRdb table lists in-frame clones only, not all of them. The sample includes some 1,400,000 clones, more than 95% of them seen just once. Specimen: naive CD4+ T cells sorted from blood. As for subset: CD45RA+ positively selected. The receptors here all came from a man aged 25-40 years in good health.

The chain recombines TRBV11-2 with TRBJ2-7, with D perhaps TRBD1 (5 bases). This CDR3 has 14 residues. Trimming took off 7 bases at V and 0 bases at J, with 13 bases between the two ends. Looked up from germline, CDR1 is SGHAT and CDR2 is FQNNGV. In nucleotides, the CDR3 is TGTGCCAGCATGGTTTCTAGGGGCTCCTACGAGCAGTACTTC. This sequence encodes CASMVSRGSYEQYF.

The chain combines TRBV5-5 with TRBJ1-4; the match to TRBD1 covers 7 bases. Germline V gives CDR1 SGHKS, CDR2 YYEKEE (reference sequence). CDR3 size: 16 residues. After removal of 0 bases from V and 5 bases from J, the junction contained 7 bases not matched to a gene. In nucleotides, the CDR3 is TGTGCCAGCAGCTTGGGCAGGACAGGCCAAAATGAAAAACTGTTTTTT. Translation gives CASSLGRTGQNEKLFF.

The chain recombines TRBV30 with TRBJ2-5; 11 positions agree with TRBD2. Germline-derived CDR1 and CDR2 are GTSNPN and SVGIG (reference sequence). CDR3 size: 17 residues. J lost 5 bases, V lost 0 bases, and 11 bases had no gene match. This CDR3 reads CAWSVRGLAGPRETQYF. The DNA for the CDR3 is TGTGCCTGGAGTGTACGAGGACTAGCGGGCCCCCGGGAGACCCAGTACTTC.